Presented here are 22 T cell receptor beta chains from one specimen sequenced in a study of blood T cell repertoires in COVID-19. Only in-frame clones appear in the TCRdb table, and some are missing; sequencing was by immunoSEQ multiplex PCR. The sample consists of 400,000 to 500,000 clones, approximately 90% of them appearing once. The sequencing sample was made of PBMCs or T cells enriched from blood (not recorded which). The receptors come from a woman between 18 and 29 years old who had been exposed to COVID-19.

The rearrangement uses TRBV2 and TRBJ1-1; D uncertain. The CDR3 contains 12 residues. V was pared by 7 bases and J by 4 bases, with 10 bases between. Germline V CDR1 and CDR2: SNHLY, FYNNEI. CDR3 in DNA: TGTGCCAGCAATGCGGAAGGCACTGAAGCTTTCTTT. Translated: CASNAEGTEAFF. The variable domain in full, with the rest retrieved from reference TRBV2 and TRBJ1-1, is EPEVTQTPSHQVTQMGQEVILRCVPISNHLYFYWYRQILGQKVEFLVSFYNNEISEKSEIFDDQFSVERPDGSNFTLKIRSTKLEDSAMYFCASNAEGTEAFFGQGTRLTVV.

The chain recombines TRBV27 with TRBJ2-5, with TRBD1 as a possible D gene (6 bases). Trimming took 6 bases from V and 1 from J, leaving 12 bases between them. Germline CDR1 MNHEY, CDR2 SMNVEV (reference sequence). This CDR3 region has 14 residues. This CDR3 reads CASRWTAVQETQYF. The CDR3 nucleotides read TGTGCCAGCAGATGGACAGCAGTCCAAGAGACCCAGTACTTC.

V gene TRBV5-1 combines with J gene TRBJ1-2; a weak D match, TRBD1 (6 bases). The CDR3 totals 18 residues. Trimming removed 0 bases from V and 4 bases from J, with 22 bases in between. Germline V CDR1 and CDR2: SGHRS, YFSETQ. CDR3 DNA sequence: TGCGCCAGCAGCTTGGTAGTGACAGGATTTCCTTCTTCCTATGGCTACACCTTC. This codes for CASSLVVTGFPSSYGYTF.

This clone was seen a handful of times. This chain joins TRBV6-5 and TRBJ1-6, with no clear D. The CDR3 is 15 amino acids. The V end was cut by 0 bases, the J end by 7 bases, with 10 bases between. CDR1 and CDR2 (germline): MNHEY, SVGAGI. CDR3 coding DNA: TGTGCCAGCAGTTACTCGAAACCCGGGAATTCACCCCTCCACTTT. Residues: CASSYSKPGNSPLHF.

The J gene is TRBJ2-7, the V gene TRBV6-5; 8 bases map to TRBD2. This CDR3 has 12 residues. The V gene's germline CDR1 is MNHEY and CDR2 SVGAGI. CDR3 DNA: TGTGTCACGGGACTAGTGAGGAACGAGCAGTACTTC. Protein: CVTGLVRNEQYF.

The V call is TRBV2, the J call TRBJ2-7; D may be TRBD1 (6 bases). Germline CDR1 and CDR2: SNHLY and FYNNEI. Trimming removed 5 bases at V and 2 bases at J, with 7 bases between. The CDR3 runs to 12 residues. The CDR3 loop is CASSRTAYEQYF. DNA for the CDR3: TGTGCCAGCAGTAGGACAGCCTACGAGCAGTACTTC.

This sequence joins TRBV3-1 (or the pseudogene TRBV3-2) and TRBJ2-2; D remains ambiguous. In germline, CDR1 is LGHDT, CDR2 YNNKEL (reference sequence). This CDR3 spans 12 amino acids. The germline V and J ends were trimmed by 3 bases and 5 bases, with 4 bases remaining between them. DNA for the CDR3: TGTGCCAGCAGCCACGTGACCGGGGAGCTGTTTTTT. Translation gives CASSHVTGELFF.

The chain uses TRBV25-1 and TRBJ1-6, with TRBD1 matching over 7 bases. Germline CDR1 reads MGHDK; CDR2 reads SYGVNS. V lost 5 bases and J lost 10; bases outside the gene matches: 8. There are 14 residues in the CDR3. The CDR3 sequence is CASSRTGTVSPLHF. The CDR3 DNA follows: TGTGCCAGCAGTCGAACAGGGACAGTCTCACCCCTCCACTTT. Variable domain in full (rest from reference TRBV25-1 and TRBJ1-6): EADIYQTPRYLVIGTGKKITLECSQTMGHDKMYWYQQDPGMELHLIHYSYGVNSTEKGDLSSESTVSRIRTEHFPLTLESARPSHTSQYLCASSRTGTVSPLHFGNGTRLTVT.

The gene calls are TRBV18 and TRBJ2-1; D gene unclear. Germline V gene data show CDR1 as KGHSH and CDR2 as LQKENI. The ends were cut back, 2 bases at V and 6 bases at J, with 8 bases in the middle. The CDR3 extends over 13 amino acids. This chain's CDR3 is CASSPSHSNEQFF. For the CDR3, the DNA is TGTGCCAGCTCACCATCCCATAGCAATGAGCAGTTCTTC.

The chain couples TRBV4-2 to TRBJ2-7, with 10 bases matching TRBD2. Losses at the gene ends were 4 bases for V and 3 bases for J; bases not matched to a gene: 15. Per the germline V gene, CDR1 is LGHNA and CDR2 is YNFKEQ. This CDR3 is 18 amino acids long. The CDR3 is CASSPAIGPSGGDYEQYF. DNA of the CDR3: TGTGCCAGCAGCCCCGCGATTGGGCCTAGCGGGGGAGACTACGAGCAGTACTTC.

The rearrangement uses TRBV28 and TRBJ1-3, with D maybe TRBD1 (5 bases). The CDR3 consists of 16 residues. The germline V gene has CDR1 MDHEN and CDR2 SYDVKM. The germline V and J ends were trimmed by 3 bases and 3 bases, with 15 bases remaining between them. In DNA, the CDR3 is TGTGCCAGCAGTTTGGGGGGTACAGGAGTTGGAAACACCATATATTTT. It codes for CASSLGGTGVGNTIYF. Based on the CDR3 plus reference TRBV28 and TRBJ1-3, the full variable domain is DVKVTQSSRYLVKRTGEKVFLECVQDMDHENMFWYRQDPGLGLRLIYFSYDVKMKEKGDIPEGYSVSREKKERFSLILESASTNQTSMYLCASSLGGTGVGNTIYFGEGSWLTVV.

This chain joins TRBV5-1 and TRBJ2-1; 10 nucleotides match TRBD2. The CDR3 loop spans 16 amino acids. The V segment lost 4 bases and the J segment 4 bases; nucleotides outside the gene matches: 8. Germline V gene lookup returns CDR1 SGHRS and CDR2 YFSETQ. CDR3 sequence: CASSPDSAGGYNEQFF. DNA for the CDR3: TGCGCCAGCAGCCCCGATTCAGCGGGAGGGTACAATGAGCAGTTCTTC. The entire variable domain, with the rest obtained from reference TRBV5-1 and TRBJ2-1, is as follows: KAGVTQTPRYLIKTRGQQVTLSCSPISGHRSVSWYQQTPGQGLQFLFEYFSETQRNKGNFPGRFSGRQFSNSRSEMNVSTLELGDSALYLCASSPDSAGGYNEQFFGPGTRLTVL.

This CDR3 is CSVEKTGRGSEKLFF. As DNA, the CDR3 is TGCAGCGTTGAGAAAACCGGCAGGGGGAGTGAAAAACTGTTTTTT. The chain couples TRBV29-1 to TRBJ1-4, with 7 bases aligning to TRBD1. Germline V gives CDR1 SQVTM, CDR2 ANQGSEA. V was pared by 3 bases and J by 7 bases, with 11 bases of the junction left unmatched. The CDR3 runs 15 residues.

The chain joins TRBV5-4 to TRBJ2-7, with 8 bases aligning to TRBD1. Per the germline V gene, CDR1 is SGHNT and CDR2 is YYREEE (reference sequence). Trimming at V came to 4 bases and at J to 6 bases, leaving 9 bases not matched to a gene. CDR3 length: 14 residues. DNA of the CDR3: TGTGCCAGCAGCCTGGACAGGGCTACGGGCGAGCAGTACTTC. This encodes CASSLDRATGEQYF.

The chain uses TRBV14 and TRBJ1-1; TRBD1 matches 11 bases. The CDR3 consists of 17 residues. V dropped 1 base and J dropped 4; count of bases not matched to a gene: 8. In germline, CDR1 is SGHDN, CDR2 FVKESK. The CDR3 bases are TGTGCCAGCAGCCAAGCAGGACAGGGGGCGTTGAGCACTGAAGCTTTCTTT. Residues: CASSQAGQGALSTEAFF.

The chain is built from TRBV5-6 and TRBJ1-1; the D gene is possibly TRBD1 (5 bases). With 3 bases removed from V and 11 bases from J, the gap between germline ends came to 20 bases. CDR1 and CDR2 from the germline V gene are SGHDT and YYEEEE. The CDR3 is 14 amino acids. The CDR3 region has the DNA TGTGCCAGCAGCTCCTTGGATCAGGGCAGGTTGGCTTTCTTT. Its protein is CASSSLDQGRLAFF.

V and J are TRBV2 and TRBJ1-4; D remains ambiguous. Germline lookup yields CDR1 SNHLY and CDR2 FYNNEI. The CDR3 covers 14 residues. V dropped 4 bases and J dropped 3 bases, with 9 bases sitting between them. CDR3 coding DNA: TGTGCCAGCAGTGTACAGTCGGCTAATGAAAAACTGTTTTTT. Translated: CASSVQSANEKLFF. Complete variable domain (other parts from reference TRBV2 and TRBJ1-4): EPEVTQTPSHQVTQMGQEVILRCVPISNHLYFYWYRQILGQKVEFLVSFYNNEISEKSEIFDDQFSVERPDGSNFTLKIRSTKLEDSAMYFCASSVQSANEKLFFGSGTQLSVL.

The chain combines TRBV7-9 with TRBJ1-4; 7 positions match TRBD1. This CDR3 comprises 16 residues. Looked up from germline, CDR1 is SEHNR and CDR2 is FQNEAQ (reference sequence). The V and J ends lost 7 bases and 6 bases, in that order; junction bases with no gene match: 14. The CDR3 sequence is CASIPGPRQGDEKLFF. As DNA, the CDR3 is TGTGCCAGCATTCCTGGTCCTCGACAGGGCGATGAAAAACTGTTTTTT.

J is TRBJ2-3 and V is TRBV29-1, with D maybe TRBD1 (6 bases). The V gene lost 7 bases and the J gene lost 2 bases, with 13 bases spanning the gap. The CDR3 loop spans 13 amino acids. CDR1 SQVTM and CDR2 ANQGSEA come from the germline V gene. CDR3 amino acids: CSASRDTTDTQYF. In DNA form, the CDR3 reads TGCAGCGCCTCCCGGGACACCACAGATACGCAGTATTTT.

This clone appeared once. The V gene is TRBV13, the J gene TRBJ1-5; D uncertain. V lost 5 bases and J 1 base, leaving 15 bases between the germline ends. The V gene's germline CDR1 is PRHDT and CDR2 FYEKMQ (reference sequence). The length of the CDR3 is 16 residues. CDR3 sequence reads: CASSEKGGLSNQPQHF. In nucleotides, the CDR3 is TGTGCCAGCAGCGAGAAAGGAGGGCTAAGCAATCAGCCCCAGCATTTT.

The chain joins TRBV7-7 to TRBJ2-1; 8 positions agree with TRBD1. The CDR3 has 16 amino acids. The ends lost 5 bases at V and 6 bases at J; junction bases unmatched: 12. Per germline, CDR1 SSHAT and CDR2 FNYEAQ (reference sequence). The CDR3 DNA reads as TGTGCCAGCAGCCCCGGGACAGGCTCTAGGGGCAATGAGCAGTTCTTC. This codes for CASSPGTGSRGNEQFF.

The chain uses TRBV19 and TRBJ1-5; TRBD1 aligns across 10 bases. The CDR3 covers 16 residues. V shed 3 bases, J shed 4 bases, and the junction held 6 bases outside the gene matches. CDR1 LNHDA and CDR2 SQIVND come from the germline V gene (reference sequence). The CDR3 loop is CASSIWTGGQNQPQHF. The CDR3 DNA reads TGTGCCAGTAGTATCTGGACAGGGGGGCAAAATCAGCCCCAGCATTTT.